This T cell receptor (beta chain) emerged from a study of identical twins. TCRdb independently ran MiXCR on the 5' RACE reads; one entry per CDR3 protein. The table has 400,000 to 550,000 distinct CDR3 sequences, 20% to 25% seen once. The CDR3 runs to 16 residues. The V end lost 5 bases, the J end lost 6 bases, and 19 bases lay between the germline ends. Germline lookup yields CDR1 SGHTA and CDR2 FQGNSA. These data are also associated with another study on T cells expressing NK-cell markers. From that report: Researchers report these clonotypes also headed the CD3+CD56-NKG2C+ fraction in a few donors.

This receptor was obtained from a woman between 18 and 29 years old in good health. This sequence joins TRBV7-2 and TRBJ2-2; a weak D match, TRBD2 (5 bases). Sequenced: CD4+ T cells sorted from blood. CDR3 sequence: CASSQFGPGLAGELFF. CDR3 coding DNA: TGTGCCAGCAGCCAATTCGGGCCGGGATTGGCCGGGGAGCTGTTTTTT. Full variable domain (remainder filled in from reference TRBV7-2 and TRBJ2-2): GAGVSQSPSNKVTEKGKDVELRCDPISGHTALYWYRQSLGQGLEFLIYFQGNSAPDKSGLPSDRFSAERTGGSVSTLTIQRTQQEDSAVYLCASSQFGPGLAGELFFGEGSRLTVL.